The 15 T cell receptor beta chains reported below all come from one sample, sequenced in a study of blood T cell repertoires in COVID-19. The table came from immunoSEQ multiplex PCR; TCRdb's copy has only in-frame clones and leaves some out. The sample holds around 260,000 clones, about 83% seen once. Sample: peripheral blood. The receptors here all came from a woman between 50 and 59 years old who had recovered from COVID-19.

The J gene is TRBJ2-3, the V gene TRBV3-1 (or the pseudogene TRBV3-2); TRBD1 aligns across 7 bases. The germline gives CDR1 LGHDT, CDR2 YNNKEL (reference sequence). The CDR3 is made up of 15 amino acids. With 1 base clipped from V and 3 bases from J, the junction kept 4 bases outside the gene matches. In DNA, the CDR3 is TGTGCCAGCAGCCAAGTTACAGGGGTGACAGATACGCAGTATTTT. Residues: CASSQVTGVTDTQYF.

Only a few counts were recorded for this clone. CDR3 nucleotides: TGTGCCAGCAGGGGGGCCGTGAACACTGAAGCTTTCTTT. This encodes CASRGAVNTEAFF. The chain employs TRBV12-3 or TRBV12-4 and TRBJ1-1; tentative D call: TRBD1 (6 bases). V dropped 6 bases and J dropped 0 bases, with 8 bases sitting between them. This CDR3 region has 13 residues.

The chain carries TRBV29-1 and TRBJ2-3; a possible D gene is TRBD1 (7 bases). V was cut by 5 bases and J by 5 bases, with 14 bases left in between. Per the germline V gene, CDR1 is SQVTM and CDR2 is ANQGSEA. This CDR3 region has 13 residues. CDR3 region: CSVRRGAGDTQYF. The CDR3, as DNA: TGCAGCGTTCGCAGGGGGGCGGGAGATACGCAGTATTTT.

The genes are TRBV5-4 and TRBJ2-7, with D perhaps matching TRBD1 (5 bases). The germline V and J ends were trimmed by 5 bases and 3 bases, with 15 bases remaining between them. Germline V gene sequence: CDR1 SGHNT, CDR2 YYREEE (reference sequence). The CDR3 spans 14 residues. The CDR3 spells CASRPGAASYEQYF. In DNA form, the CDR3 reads TGTGCCAGCAGGCCTGGGGCCGCGAGCTACGAGCAGTACTTC.

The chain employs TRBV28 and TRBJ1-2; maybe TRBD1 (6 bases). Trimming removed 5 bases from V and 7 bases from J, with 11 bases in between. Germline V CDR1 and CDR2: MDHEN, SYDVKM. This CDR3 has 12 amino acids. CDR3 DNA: TGTGCCAGCAGTACCGGGACATTTGGCTACACCTTC. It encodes CASSTGTFGYTF.

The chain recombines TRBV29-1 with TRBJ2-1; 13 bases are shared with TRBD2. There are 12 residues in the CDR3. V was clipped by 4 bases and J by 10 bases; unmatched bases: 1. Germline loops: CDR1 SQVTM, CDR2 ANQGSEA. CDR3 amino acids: CSVGGLAGEQFF. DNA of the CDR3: TGCAGCGTTGGGGGACTAGCGGGGGAGCAGTTCTTC.

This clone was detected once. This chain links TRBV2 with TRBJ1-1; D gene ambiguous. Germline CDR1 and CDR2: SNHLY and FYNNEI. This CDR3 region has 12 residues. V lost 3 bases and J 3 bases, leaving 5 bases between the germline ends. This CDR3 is CASSDRDTEAFF. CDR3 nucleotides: TGTGCCAGCAGTGATAGAGACACTGAAGCTTTCTTT.

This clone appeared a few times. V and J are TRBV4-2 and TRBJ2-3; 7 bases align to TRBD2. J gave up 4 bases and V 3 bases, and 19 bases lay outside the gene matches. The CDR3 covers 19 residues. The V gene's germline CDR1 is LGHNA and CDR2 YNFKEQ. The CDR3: CASSQEGPPVGGSADTQYF. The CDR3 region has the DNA TGTGCCAGCAGCCAGGAAGGTCCTCCCGTGGGGGGGAGCGCAGATACGCAGTATTTT.

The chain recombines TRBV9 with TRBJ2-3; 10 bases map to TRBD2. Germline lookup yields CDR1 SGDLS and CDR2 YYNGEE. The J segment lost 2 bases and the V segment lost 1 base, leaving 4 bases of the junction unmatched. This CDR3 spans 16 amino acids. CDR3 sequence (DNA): TGTGCCAGCAGCGTAAGTAGCGGGAGGACCACAGATACGCAGTATTTT. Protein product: CASSVSSGRTTDTQYF.

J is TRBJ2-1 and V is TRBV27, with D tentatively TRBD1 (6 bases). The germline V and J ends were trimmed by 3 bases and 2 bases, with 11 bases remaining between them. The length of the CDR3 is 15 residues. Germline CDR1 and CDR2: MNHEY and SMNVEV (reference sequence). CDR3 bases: TGTGCCAGCAGTTTTATTTCAGGGGCCTACAATGAGCAGTTCTTC. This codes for CASSFISGAYNEQFF.

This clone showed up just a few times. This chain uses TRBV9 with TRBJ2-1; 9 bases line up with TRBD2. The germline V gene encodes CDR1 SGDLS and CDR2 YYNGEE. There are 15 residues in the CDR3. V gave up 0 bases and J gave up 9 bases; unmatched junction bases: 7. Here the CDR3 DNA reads TGTGCCAGCAGCGTAGCGGCGGGGGGGCAAAGTGAGCAGTTCTTC. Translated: CASSVAAGGQSEQFF. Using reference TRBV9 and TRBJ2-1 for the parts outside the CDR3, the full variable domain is DSGVTQTPKHLITATGQRVTLRCSPRSGDLSVYWYQQSLDQGLQFLIQYYNGEERAKGNILERFSAQQFPDLHSELNLSSLELGDSALYFCASSVAAGGQSEQFFGPGTRLTVL.

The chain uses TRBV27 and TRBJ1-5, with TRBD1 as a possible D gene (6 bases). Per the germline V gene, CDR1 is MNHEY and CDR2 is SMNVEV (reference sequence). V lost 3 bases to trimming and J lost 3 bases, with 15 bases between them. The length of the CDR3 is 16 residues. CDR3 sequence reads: CASSFRGGANNQPQHF. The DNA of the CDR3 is TGTGCCAGCAGTTTCCGCGGGGGGGCTAACAATCAGCCCCAGCATTTT.

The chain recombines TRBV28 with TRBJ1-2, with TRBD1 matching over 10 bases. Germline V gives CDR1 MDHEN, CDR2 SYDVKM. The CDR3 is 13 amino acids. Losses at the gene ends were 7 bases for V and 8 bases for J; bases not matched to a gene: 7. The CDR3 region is CASTRQGAEGYTF. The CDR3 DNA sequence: TGTGCCAGCACCAGACAGGGGGCCGAGGGCTACACCTTC.

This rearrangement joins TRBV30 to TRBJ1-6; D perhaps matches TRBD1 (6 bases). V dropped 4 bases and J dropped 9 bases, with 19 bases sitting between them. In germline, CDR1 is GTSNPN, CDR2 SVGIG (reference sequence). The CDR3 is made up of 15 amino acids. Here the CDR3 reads CAWTHIGGAGSPLHF. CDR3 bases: TGTGCCTGGACCCATATTGGGGGGGCCGGTTCACCCCTCCACTTT.

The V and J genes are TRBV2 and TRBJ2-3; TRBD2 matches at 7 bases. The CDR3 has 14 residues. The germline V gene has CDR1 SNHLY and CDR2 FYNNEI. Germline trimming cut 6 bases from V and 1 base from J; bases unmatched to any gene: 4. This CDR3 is CASRTSFGTDTQYF. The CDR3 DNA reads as TGTGCCAGCAGGACTAGCTTTGGCACAGATACGCAGTATTTT. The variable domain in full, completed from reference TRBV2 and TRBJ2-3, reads EPEVTQTPSHQVTQMGQEVILRCVPISNHLYFYWYRQILGQKVEFLVSFYNNEISEKSEIFDDQFSVERPDGSNFTLKIRSTKLEDSAMYFCASRTSFGTDTQYFGPGTRLTVL.